The next 5 T cell receptor beta chains were all read from a single sample in a study of control samples from healthy donors and cancer patients. Using immunoSEQ multiplex PCR, the repertoire was profiled, and TCRdb retains in-frame clones only, with some absent. The sample records almost 90,000 clones, over 65% being singletons. Sequenced material: blood. The receptors were gathered from a woman in her 40s in good health.

This clone has only a few counts. This chain uses TRBV12-3 or TRBV12-4 with TRBJ2-3, with D unclear. This CDR3 region has 13 residues. V lost 3 bases and J lost 5, with 9 bases in between. CDR3 coding DNA: TGTGCCAGCAGTTTTGAAGCTATAGATACGCAGTATTTT. Protein: CASSFEAIDTQYF.

The chain has TRBV30 and TRBJ2-3; 9 positions agree with TRBD1. The CDR3 runs 16 residues. V shed 2 bases and J 3 bases; nucleotides not matched to a gene: 9. CDR1 GTSNPN and CDR2 SVGIG come from the germline V gene (reference sequence). CDR3 DNA sequence: TGTGCCTGGAGTATTGGGACAGGGATTTTGACAGATACGCAGTATTTT. This translates into CAWSIGTGILTDTQYF.

The V and J genes are TRBV6-5 and TRBJ2-7; either TRBD1 or TRBD2 may fit D (5 bases each). The CDR3 has 14 amino acids. Trimming took 6 bases from V and 3 from J, leaving 15 bases between them. Germline values: CDR1 MNHEY, CDR2 SVGAGI. The CDR3 loop is CASRRDGEDYEQYF. The CDR3 DNA reads TGTGCCAGCAGACGGGACGGAGAGGACTACGAGCAGTACTTC.

This clone was counted only a few times. J is TRBJ2-3 and V is TRBV7-2; 7 nucleotides align to TRBD2. Germline CDR1 SGHTA, CDR2 FQGNSA. This CDR3 comprises 14 residues. V dropped 4 bases and J dropped 6; count of bases not matched to a gene: 7. Here the CDR3 reads CASSSAGVADTQYF. The CDR3 DNA sequence: TGTGCCAGCAGCTCCGCGGGGGTTGCGGATACGCAGTATTTT.

This clone came up once. The chain combines TRBV9 with TRBJ2-1; 9 bases line up with TRBD1. The CDR3 totals 15 residues. The V gene end was trimmed by 3 bases and the J gene end by 9 bases; junction bases not matched to a gene: 10. Germline CDR1 SGDLS, CDR2 YYNGEE. The CDR3 spells CASSGIGTGLSEQFF. In nucleotides, the CDR3 is TGTGCCAGCAGCGGAATTGGGACAGGGCTCTCTGAGCAGTTCTTC.